This T cell receptor beta chain was retrieved from a study of CD8+ T cells in alopecia areata (dated by TCRdb to 2017 to 2018). Study-wide context: In both human patients and the C3H/HeJ mouse model, the study applied high-throughput TCRbeta sequencing to look at T cell clonal expansion in alopecia areata. Scalp clonality was compared among normal scalp (n=4), patchy alopecia areata scalp (n=8), and alopecia totalis/universalis scalp (n=8). immunoSEQ multiplex PCR using 35 Vbeta forward primers and 13 Jbeta reverse primers was used to amplify TCRbeta CDR3 regions. RNA came from the PAXgene miRNA kit for fixed scalp, the miRNeasy kit for PBMCs, and the RNeasy kit for mouse skin. In humans, TCRbeta sequencing was performed on scalp tissue and on sorted CD4+ and CD8+ peripheral blood T cells from healthy controls and from patients with patchy or totalis/universalis alopecia areata.

Libraries were made using the immunoSEQ multiplex PCR assay. RNA was extracted from all samples and reverse transcribed into cDNA, which served as template for TCR sequencing. First-strand cDNA was synthesized using SuperScript III with a 2:1 mix of oligo-dT and random hexamers. A synthetic immune receptor repertoire was used to measure amplification bias, and any remaining bias was corrected computationally. In the paper's pipeline: Raw reads were preprocessed to remove errors, and CDR3 was defined by IMGT conventions from the conserved cysteine to phenylalanine. To get clonality, Shannon entropy was normalized by log2 of the number of productive unique TCRs and the result was subtracted from 1. CD4 or CD8 identity of scalp clones was inferred by cross-referencing scalp TCRbeta sequences with sorted blood CD4 and CD8 repertoires. What TCRdb holds here is the immuneACCESS table cut down to in-frame rearrangements. Part of the clones is not present; checked against another copy, under half of the missing clones reflect an unresolved V gene, and the others are unexplained. V and J calls and clone size are given by that table; D and trimming were obtained from the DNA. The sample table records 150,000 to 200,000 clones; about 54% of these occur just once. The ten largest clonotypes hold about 4.4% of the sample.

As to this clone: It lacks a known antigen. No much larger clonotype is one base removed from it; base qualities were not supplied.

Points the paper makes about the study in general: Shared TCR sequences between patients were less evident than in mice, which may be partly attributable to HLA diversity in the patient population. Scalp TCR repertoire analysis is complicated because resident alphabeta T cells in normal human skin are also sequenced, whereas mouse skin is dominated by gammadelta T cells. Lesional scalp, especially in alopecia totalis/universalis, showed higher clonality and more expanded CD8+ clones than normal scalp, suggesting antigenic drive.

The CDR3 runs 13 amino acids, cysteine and phenylalanine included. The CDR3 DNA has 39 bases and is translated from base 1. In the germline V gene, CDR1 corresponds to SGHDT and CDR2 to YYEEEE. V drops 2 bases and J drops 4 bases, leaving 9 bases in between. PBMCs were isolated by density centrifugation and stained for CD3, CD4 and CD8, after which CD4+ and CD8+ T cells were sorted on a FACSAria. Scalp biopsies and blood samples were obtained from unaffected controls. The V and J genes are TRBV5-6 and TRBJ2-5, with the D segment identity uncertain. This receptor was identified in a human donor in good health. Input material: CD4+ T cells sorted from blood. In nucleotide form, the sequence is TGTGCCAGCAGCTTTAACACGGGAGAGACCCAGTACTTC. Its product reads: CASSFNTGETQYF.